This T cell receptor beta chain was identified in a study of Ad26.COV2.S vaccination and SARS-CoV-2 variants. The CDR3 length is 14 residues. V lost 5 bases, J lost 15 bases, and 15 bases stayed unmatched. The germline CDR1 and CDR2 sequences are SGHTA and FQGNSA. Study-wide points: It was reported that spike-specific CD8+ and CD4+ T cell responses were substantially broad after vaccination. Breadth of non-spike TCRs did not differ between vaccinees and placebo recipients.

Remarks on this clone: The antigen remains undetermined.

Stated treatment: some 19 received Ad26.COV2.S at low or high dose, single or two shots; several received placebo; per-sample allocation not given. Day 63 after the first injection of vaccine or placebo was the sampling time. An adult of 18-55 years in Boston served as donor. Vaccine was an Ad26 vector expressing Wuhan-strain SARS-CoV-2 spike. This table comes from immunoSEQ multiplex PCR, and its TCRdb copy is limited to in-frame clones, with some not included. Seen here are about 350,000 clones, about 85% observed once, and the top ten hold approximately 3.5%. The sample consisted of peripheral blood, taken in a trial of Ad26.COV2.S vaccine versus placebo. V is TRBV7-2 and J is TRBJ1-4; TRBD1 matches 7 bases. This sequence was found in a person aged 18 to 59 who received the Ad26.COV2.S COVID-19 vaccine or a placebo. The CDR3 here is CASSLDREGKKMFF. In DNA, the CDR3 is TGTGCCAGCAGCCTTGACAGGGAAGGGAAAAAGATGTTTTTT.